The 27 T cell receptor beta chains below come from one sample, sequenced in a study of vaccination and CD4 T cells after COVID-19. These receptors have no identified antigens. An Oncomine TCR Beta short-read assay was used to sequence the DNA from cultured CD4+ T cells. From the PCR reads, TCRdb called clonotypes with MiXCR, one entry per CDR3 protein. The sample has some 7,000 distinct CDR3 sequences, 35% to 45% seen once. Treatment of the sample: roughly 10-day PBMC culture with coronavirus spike peptide pools or control peptides (ViraFEST assay). The collection of CD4+ T cells from the unexposed donor took place before the COVID-19 pandemic (2011-2018). The sample taken for sequencing was CD4+ T cells from blood, cultured in vitro. The origin of the receptors is a human donor in good health.

This clonotype was seen a few times. One end of the junction fails to match germline, which may point to a read error. V gene TRBV12-3 or TRBV12-4 combines with J gene TRBJ1-2; D unresolved. The CDR3 is 12 residues long. The CDR3 nucleotides are TGTGCCAGCAGTTTATCTAAATATGGCTACACCTTC. This encodes CASSLSKYGYTF.

The rearrangement links TRBV5-1 to TRBJ1-1, with D uncertain. V was trimmed by 4 bases and J by 6 bases, leaving 16 bases between them. From germline, CDR1 is SGHRS and CDR2 YFSETQ. The CDR3 contains 14 residues. CDR3 DNA sequence: TGCGCCAGCAGCCCAGGACGGGCCTCCCCTGAAGCTTTCTTT. It encodes CASSPGRASPEAFF.

The chain links TRBV19 to TRBJ1-1; tentative D call: TRBD1 (6 bases). Looked up from germline, CDR1 is LNHDA and CDR2 is SQIVND (reference sequence). CDR3 size: 14 residues. V shed 2 bases and J shed 5 bases, with 12 bases lying between them. The CDR3 DNA is TGTGCCAGTAGTATACTGGGGGGCTGGACTGAAGCTTTCTTT. Translated, it gives CASSILGGWTEAFF.

This clonotype was counted only a few times. The chain has TRBV12-3 or TRBV12-4 and TRBJ1-6; the D gene is possibly TRBD1 (5 bases). CDR3 length: 18 residues. Trimming shortened V by 4 bases and J by 6 bases, and 22 bases separated the two germline ends. The CDR3 sequence: CASSSLLGTESLNSPLHF. The CDR3 DNA sequence: TGTGCCAGCAGTTCTCTATTGGGGACCGAGTCCCTTAATTCACCCCTCCACTTT.

The V and J genes are TRBV6-1 and TRBJ2-7; weak D call: TRBD1 (5 bases). The V and J ends lost 3 bases and 5 bases respectively, with 8 bases between them. Germline-derived CDR1 and CDR2 are MNHNS and SASEGT. The CDR3 sequence is 12 residues long. CDR3 sequence: CASSDPGNEQYF. The CDR3 nucleotides read TGTGCCAGCAGTGATCCAGGGAACGAGCAGTACTTC.

This clonotype has a handful of counts. The chain combines TRBV6-1 with TRBJ2-7; TRBD1 matches at 11 bases. CDR1 MNHNS and CDR2 SASEGT come from the germline V gene. This CDR3 is built from 16 residues. The trim removed 1 base at V and 4 bases at J, leaving 6 bases unmatched. The CDR3 coding sequence is TGTGCCAGCAGTGAAGTCTTCGGACAGGGGGCGTACGAGCAGTACTTC. Translation: CASSEVFGQGAYEQYF.

As regards this clonotype: A read error may explain this, as a much larger clone is one base away. The chain employs TRBV20-1 and TRBJ2-3, with TRBD2 matching 8 bases. Germline CDR1 DFQATT, CDR2 SNEGSKA (reference sequence). V lost 5 bases and J lost 1; bases outside the gene matches: 11. The CDR3 contains 16 residues. The CDR3 is CSAFGRGGPGTDTQYF. Written as DNA, the CDR3 is TGCAGTGCTTTCGGGAGGGGGGGCCCTGGCACAGATACGCAGTATTTT.

The rearrangement joins TRBV30 to TRBJ1-2; possibly TRBD1 for D (5 bases). This CDR3 contains 13 residues. CDR1 and CDR2 from the germline V gene are GTSNPN and SVGIG (reference sequence). V shed 3 bases and J shed 8 bases, with 16 bases lying between them. DNA for the CDR3: TGTGCCTGGAGAATCCGGGGCGTATCGGGCTACACCTTC. It specifies CAWRIRGVSGYTF.

CDR3 sequence (DNA): TGTGCCAGCAGGGACTTTTTCATAAGCTCCTACAATGAGCAGTTCTTC. Its protein is CASRDFFISSYNEQFF. The chain is built from TRBV6-1 and TRBJ2-1; tentatively, D is TRBD2 (5 bases). Trimming stripped 6 bases from V and 0 bases from J, with 15 bases between. Germline-derived CDR1 and CDR2 are MNHNS and SASEGT. CDR3 length equals 16 residues.

In nucleotides, the CDR3 is TGTGCCAGCAGCTTAGAATCTAGGGTCCAGTACTTC. This gives the protein CASSLESRVQYF. The chain carries TRBV7-9 and TRBJ2-7; D ambiguous. Trimming stripped 1 base from V and 10 bases from J, with 11 bases between. This CDR3 has 12 amino acids. Germline V lookup: CDR1 SEHNR, CDR2 FQNEAQ (reference sequence).

This clonotype was recorded a few times. The chain employs TRBV10-1 and TRBJ2-1, with no clear D. V was clipped by 5 bases and J by 8 bases, with 10 bases between them. The germline V gene has CDR1 WNHNN and CDR2 SYGVQD (reference sequence). The CDR3 runs 12 residues. The CDR3 here is CASSHSSDEQFF. In nucleotides, the CDR3 is TGCGCCAGCAGTCATAGCAGCGATGAGCAGTTCTTC.

V is TRBV19 and J is TRBJ1-5; 7 nucleotides align to TRBD1. The ends lost 1 base at V and 4 bases at J; junction bases unmatched: 10. Germline CDR1 is LNHDA and CDR2 is SQIVND (reference sequence). This CDR3 region has 17 residues. This chain's CDR3 is CASSIVDLGQQNQPQHF. In DNA, the CDR3 is TGTGCCAGTAGTATAGTCGATCTGGGACAGCAGAATCAGCCCCAGCATTTT.

V is TRBV27 and J is TRBJ2-3, with D possibly called TRBD1 or TRBD2 (6 bases each). CDR1 and CDR2 from the germline V gene are MNHEY and SMNVEV (reference sequence). Trimming pared 11 bases from V and 6 bases from J, leaving 30 bases between. This CDR3 comprises 17 residues. The CDR3 DNA reads as TGTGCCGCGTCCCGGGACGGGCGTTCGGGGGCTGGGGATACGCAGTATTTT. Residues: CAASRDGRSGAGDTQYF.

The chain employs TRBV7-9 and TRBJ2-3, with 11 bases fitting TRBD2. This CDR3 has 15 residues. J lost 3 bases, V lost 3 bases, and 2 bases had no gene match. Germline lookup yields CDR1 SEHNR and CDR2 FQNEAQ (reference sequence). As DNA, the CDR3 is TGTGCCAGCAGCTTGACTAGCGGGAAGACAGATACGCAGTATTTT. Protein sequence: CASSLTSGKTDTQYF.

CDR3 nucleotides: TGTGCCAGCAGCCGCATCGGGGGCGCAGGTTGGAATGAGCAGTTCTTC. It is translated as CASSRIGGAGWNEQFF. V and J are TRBV7-9 and TRBJ2-1; possibly TRBD1 or TRBD2 for D (6 bases each). This CDR3 spans 16 amino acids. In germline, CDR1 is SEHNR, CDR2 FQNEAQ (reference sequence). The V gene lost 5 bases and the J gene lost 7 bases, with 21 bases spanning the gap.

The CDR3 DNA sequence: TGTGCCAGCAGCTTACTCGAAGGAGGACAGCCCCAGCATTTT. Its translation is CASSLLEGGQPQHF. The rearrangement joins TRBV7-8 to TRBJ1-5; D unresolved. The CDR3 sequence is 14 residues long. Germline assignment: CDR1 SGHVS and CDR2 FQNEAQ. The V end was cut by 2 bases, the J end by 7 bases, with 12 bases between.

This clonotype ranks as medium-sized. The chain employs TRBV12-3 or TRBV12-4 and TRBJ1-2; no clear D. The CDR3 has 14 residues. The germline V and J ends were trimmed by 3 bases and 5 bases, with 13 bases remaining between them. Here the CDR3 reads CASSFSSGSYGYTF. The CDR3 region has the DNA TGTGCCAGCAGTTTTTCCTCCGGAAGTTATGGCTACACCTTC.

The chain couples TRBV29-1 to TRBJ2-5; tentative D call: TRBD2 (6 bases). Per germline, CDR1 SQVTM and CDR2 ANQGSEA. The CDR3 contains 13 residues. V dropped 7 bases and J dropped 2 bases, with 14 bases sitting between them. CDR3 sequence reads: CSALRGSQETQYF. CDR3 sequence (DNA): TGCAGCGCCCTCCGGGGGAGTCAAGAGACCCAGTACTTC.

J is TRBJ1-6 and V is TRBV11-2; D ambiguous. Between the trimmed V and J ends, which lost 5 bases and 9 bases, there was a span of 14 bases. Looked up from germline, CDR1 is SGHAT and CDR2 is FQNNGV. The CDR3 consists of 14 residues. The CDR3 nucleotides read TGTGCCAGCAGCCGTCTGGATAGCTTTTCACCCCTCCACTTT. Protein: CASSRLDSFSPLHF.

The chain employs TRBV2 and TRBJ2-6; D is tentatively TRBD1 or TRBD2 (5 bases each). This CDR3 has 17 residues. From germline, CDR1 is SNHLY and CDR2 FYNNEI. V dropped 4 bases and J dropped 0 bases, with 13 bases sitting between them. The CDR3 region has the DNA TGTGCCAGCAGTGTTACAGGAGGAACCTCTGGGGCCAACGTCCTGACTTTC. It codes for CASSVTGGTSGANVLTF.

V and J are TRBV12-3 or TRBV12-4 and TRBJ1-2; D unclear. V lost 5 bases and J 8 bases, leaving 18 bases between the germline ends. This CDR3 has 14 residues. CDR3 amino acids: CASSTRIGSGGYTF. The CDR3 nucleotides are TGTGCCAGCAGTACGCGTATCGGCTCCGGGGGCTACACCTTC.

V gene TRBV29-1 combines with J gene TRBJ2-1; 13 nucleotides agree with TRBD2. With V trimmed by 7 bases and J by 9 bases, 9 bases remained unmatched. The CDR3 is 14 amino acids. Germline V lookup: CDR1 SQVTM, CDR2 ANQGSEA. The CDR3 here is CSATLAGGLSEQFF. The CDR3 DNA reads as TGCAGCGCGACACTAGCGGGGGGGCTCAGTGAGCAGTTCTTC.

There are a few counts of this clonotype. J is TRBJ1-1 and V is TRBV18; a possible D gene is TRBD1 (5 bases). There are 15 residues in the CDR3. Germline V gene lookup returns CDR1 KGHSH and CDR2 LQKENI. Trimming stripped 2 bases from V and 3 bases from J, with 13 bases between. CDR3 bases: TGTGCCAGCTCACCATATAGGACAACCCACACTGAAGCTTTCTTT. Translation gives CASSPYRTTHTEAFF.

This clonotype was observed a few times. CDR3 loop: CSASTSGGGETQYF. CDR3 bases: TGCAGTGCTTCGACTAGCGGGGGGGGAGAGACCCAGTACTTC. This chain links TRBV20-1 with TRBJ2-5; 14 bases map to TRBD2. The CDR3 has 14 amino acids. Germline V gene data show CDR1 as DFQATT and CDR2 as SNEGSKA (reference sequence). V gave up 5 bases and J gave up 4 bases; unmatched junction bases: 3.

This clonotype appeared a few times. This rearrangement joins TRBV15 to TRBJ1-1, with D perhaps matching TRBD1 (6 bases). The V and J ends lost 3 bases and 3 bases respectively, with 14 bases between them. This CDR3 contains 15 residues. The germline gives CDR1 LNHNV, CDR2 YYDKDF (reference sequence). The CDR3 coding sequence is TGTGCCACCAGCAGGGCGGGACACCCGGACACTGAAGCTTTCTTT. Its protein product is CATSRAGHPDTEAFF.

This clonotype has just a few counts. This sequence joins TRBV30 and TRBJ1-1; possible D gene TRBD1, 5 bases. Between the trimmed V and J ends, which lost 5 bases and 7 bases, there was a span of 11 bases. CDR3 length equals 11 residues. Germline V gives CDR1 GTSNPN, CDR2 SVGIG (reference sequence). In nucleotides, the CDR3 is TGTGCCTGGGAAAGGGGTAGTGAAGCTTTCTTT. Its translation is CAWERGSEAFF.

J is TRBJ2-2 and V is TRBV27; 11 bases line up with TRBD2. The CDR3 has 15 amino acids. CDR1 and CDR2 (germline): MNHEY, SMNVEV (reference sequence). Trimming removed 8 bases from V and 4 bases from J; junction bases left unmatched: 6. The CDR3 coding sequence is TGTGCCAGCCTAGACGGGACTAGCGGCACCGGGGAGCTGTTTTTT. As protein: CASLDGTSGTGELFF.